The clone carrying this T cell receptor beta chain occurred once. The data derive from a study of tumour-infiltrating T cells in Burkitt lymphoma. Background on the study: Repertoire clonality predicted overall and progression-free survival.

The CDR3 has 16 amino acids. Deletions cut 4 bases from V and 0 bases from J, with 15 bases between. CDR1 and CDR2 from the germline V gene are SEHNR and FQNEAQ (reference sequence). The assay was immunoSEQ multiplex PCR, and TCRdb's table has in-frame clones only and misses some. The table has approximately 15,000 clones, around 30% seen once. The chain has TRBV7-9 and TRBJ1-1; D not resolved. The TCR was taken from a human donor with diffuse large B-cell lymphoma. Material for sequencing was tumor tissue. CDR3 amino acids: CASSSGVRAVNTEAFF. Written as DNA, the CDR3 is TGTGCCAGCAGCTCCGGGGTCCGGGCAGTGAACACTGAAGCTTTCTTT.